Presented here are 2 T cell receptor beta chains from one specimen sequenced in a study of beta chain features in type 1 diabetes. Study-wide results and limits: Among all four CD4+ subsets, Type 1 diabetes patients had TCRB CDR3s that were moderately but significantly shorter.

These receptors lack a known antigen. Of the isolated RNA, all was reverse transcribed, and so the sequenced material was expressed TCRB transcripts. The method was immunoSEQ multiplex PCR; TCRdb's version includes in-frame clones alone and lacks a portion of them. This table has more than 20,000 clones, 49% appearing once. Input material: stem cell memory CD4+ T cells from blood. Source of these receptors: a man aged 25-40 years with type 1 diabetes.

The chain combines TRBV2 with TRBJ1-3; D gene uncertain. This CDR3 spans 13 amino acids. The V gene lost 1 base and the J gene lost 3 bases, with 4 bases spanning the gap. CDR1 is SNHLY, CDR2 FYNNEI, per germline. CDR3 nucleotides: TGTGCCAGCAGTGAAGACAGTGGAAACACCATATATTTT. Translated, it gives CASSEDSGNTIYF.

CDR3 bases: TGTGCCAGCAGTGCCTTATCCGGAAACACCATATATTTT. It is translated as CASSALSGNTIYF. V is TRBV2 and J is TRBJ1-3; D gene uncertain. Trimming pared 4 bases from V and 4 bases from J, leaving 8 bases between. Germline CDR1 and CDR2: SNHLY and FYNNEI. This CDR3 spans 13 amino acids.